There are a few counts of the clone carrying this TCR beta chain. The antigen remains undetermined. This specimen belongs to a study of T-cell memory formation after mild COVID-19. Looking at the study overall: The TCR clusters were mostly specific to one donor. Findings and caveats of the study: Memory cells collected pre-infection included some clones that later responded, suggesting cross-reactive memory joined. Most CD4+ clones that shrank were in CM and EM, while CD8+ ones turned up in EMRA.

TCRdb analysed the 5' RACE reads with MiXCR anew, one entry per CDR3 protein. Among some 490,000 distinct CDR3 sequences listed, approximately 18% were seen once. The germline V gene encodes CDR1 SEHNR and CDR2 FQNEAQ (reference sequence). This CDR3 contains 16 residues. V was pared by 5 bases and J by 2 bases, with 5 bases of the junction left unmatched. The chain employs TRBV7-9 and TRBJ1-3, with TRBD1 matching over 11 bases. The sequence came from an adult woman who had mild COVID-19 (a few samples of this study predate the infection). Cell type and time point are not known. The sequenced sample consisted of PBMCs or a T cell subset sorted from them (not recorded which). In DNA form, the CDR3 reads TGTGCCAGCAGCCCCCCGGGACAGGGGGCTGGAAACACCATATATTTT. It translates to CASSPPGQGAGNTIYF.